What follows is one T cell receptor (beta chain) and its context. Its antigen is not identified. The CDR3 sequence is 15 residues long. CDR1 and CDR2 from the germline V gene are MNHEY and SMNVEV (reference sequence). V lost 6 bases and J lost 5; bases outside the gene matches: 10. This entry belongs to a study of a mutant IDH1 vaccine in newly diagnosed glioma. About the research overall: Treated patients comprised about 60% males and approximately 38% females, mean age approximately 42 years. Those enrolled had earlier been treated with radiotherapy, temozolomide, or both, mostly both.

Points from the study as a whole: Pseudoprogression seemed unrelated to changes in top peripheral T cell clonotypes.

Time point meaning: week 47, end of study. With topical imiquimod, each dose of the vaccine consisted of 300 ug of mutant IDH1 20-mer peptide. Libraries were prepared by immunoSEQ multiplex PCR; TCRdb keeps only in-frame clonotypes and omits some of them. The data hold roughly 34,000 clones, with around 90% observed a single time. This sequence was found in a middle-aged woman with glioma. V is TRBV27 and J is TRBJ1-5, with 7 positions matching TRBD1. Sequences were derived from PBMCs, sampled from a glioma patient whose treatment included an IDH1 peptide vaccine. CDR3 protein: CASRPTGPGDQPQHF. The CDR3 bases are TGTGCCAGCAGACCGACAGGGCCAGGGGATCAGCCCCAGCATTTT.